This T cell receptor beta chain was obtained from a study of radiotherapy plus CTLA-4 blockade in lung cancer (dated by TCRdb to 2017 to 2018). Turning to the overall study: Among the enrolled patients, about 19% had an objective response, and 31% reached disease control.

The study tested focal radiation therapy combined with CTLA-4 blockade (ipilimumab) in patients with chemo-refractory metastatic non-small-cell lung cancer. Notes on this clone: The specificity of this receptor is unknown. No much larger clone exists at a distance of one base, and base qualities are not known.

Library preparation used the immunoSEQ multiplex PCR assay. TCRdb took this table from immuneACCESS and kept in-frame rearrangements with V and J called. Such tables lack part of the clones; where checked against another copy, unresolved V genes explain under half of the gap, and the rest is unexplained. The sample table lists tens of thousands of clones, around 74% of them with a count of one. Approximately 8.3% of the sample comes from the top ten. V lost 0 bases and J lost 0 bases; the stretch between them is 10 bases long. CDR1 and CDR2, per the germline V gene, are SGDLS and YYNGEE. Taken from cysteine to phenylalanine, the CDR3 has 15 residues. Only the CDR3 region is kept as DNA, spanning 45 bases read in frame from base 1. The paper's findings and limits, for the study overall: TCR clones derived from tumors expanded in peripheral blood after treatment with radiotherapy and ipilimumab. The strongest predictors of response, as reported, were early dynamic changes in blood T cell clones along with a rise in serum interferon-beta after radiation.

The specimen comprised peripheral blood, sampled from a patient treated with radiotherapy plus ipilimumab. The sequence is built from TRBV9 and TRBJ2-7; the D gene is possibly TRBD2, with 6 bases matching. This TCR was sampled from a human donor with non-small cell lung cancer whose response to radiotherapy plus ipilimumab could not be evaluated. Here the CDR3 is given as CASSVGPSASYEQYF. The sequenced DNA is TGTGCCAGCAGCGTAGGGCCTAGCGCCTCCTACGAGCAGTACTTC.